This passage covers 3 T cell receptor beta chains from one sample sequenced in a study of OX40 agonist ivuxolimab in advanced cancers. Profiling relied on immunoSEQ multiplex PCR, and the TCRdb table lists in-frame clones only, not all of them. This table holds about 61,000 clones, roughly 84% found once. The sequences come from CD4+ or CD8+ T cells sorted from blood, collected in a trial of the OX40 agonist ivuxolimab. Receptors originate from an adult with an advanced solid tumor such as melanoma, head and neck, liver or kidney cancer.

This chain uses TRBV7-9 with TRBJ2-1; D unresolved. Trimming stripped 8 bases from V and 0 bases from J, with 11 bases between. Germline V gene sequence: CDR1 SEHNR, CDR2 FQNEAQ (reference sequence). This CDR3 is built from 14 residues. DNA for the CDR3: TGTGCCAGCGGAGTATCCAGCTCCTACAATGAGCAGTTCTTC. Its protein is CASGVSSSYNEQFF.

This clone was counted a single time. The rearrangement links TRBV6-1 to TRBJ2-1, with 10 nucleotides matching TRBD2. The germline V gene has CDR1 MNHNS and CDR2 SASEGT. The junction had 6 bases not matched to a gene; V was cut back by 6 bases and J by 4 bases. The CDR3 totals 15 residues. CDR3 residues: CASRRAGGSYNEQFF. In DNA, the CDR3 is TGTGCCAGCAGGAGAGCGGGAGGGTCGTACAATGAGCAGTTCTTC.

This chain uses TRBV4-2 with TRBJ1-2; maybe TRBD1 (6 bases). This CDR3 comprises 13 residues. V was trimmed by 4 bases and J by 6 bases, leaving 12 bases between them. Germline lookup yields CDR1 LGHNA and CDR2 YNFKEQ. CDR3 DNA: TGTGCCAGCAGCCTTACAGGGAATGATGGCTACACCTTC. This encodes CASSLTGNDGYTF.